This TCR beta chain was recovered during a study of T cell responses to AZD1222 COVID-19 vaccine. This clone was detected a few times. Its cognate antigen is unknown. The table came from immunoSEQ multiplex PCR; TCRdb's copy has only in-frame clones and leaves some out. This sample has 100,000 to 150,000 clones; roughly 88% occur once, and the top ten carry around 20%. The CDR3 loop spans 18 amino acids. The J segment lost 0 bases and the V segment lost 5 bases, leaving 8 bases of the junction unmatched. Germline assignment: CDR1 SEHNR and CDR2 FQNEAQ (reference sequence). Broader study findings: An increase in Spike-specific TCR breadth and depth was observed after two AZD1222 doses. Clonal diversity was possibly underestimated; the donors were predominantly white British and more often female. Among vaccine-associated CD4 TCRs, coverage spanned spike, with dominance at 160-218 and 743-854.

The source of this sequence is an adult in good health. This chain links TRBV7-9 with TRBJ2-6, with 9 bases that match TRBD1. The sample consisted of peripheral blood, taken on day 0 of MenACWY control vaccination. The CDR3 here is CASSQGQGISSGANVLTF. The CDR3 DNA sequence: TGTGCCAGCAGCCAGGGACAGGGAATAAGCTCTGGGGCCAACGTCCTGACTTTC.